These T cell receptor beta chains were read from a single sample in a study of blood T cell repertoires in COVID-19. Using immunoSEQ multiplex PCR, the repertoire was profiled, and TCRdb retains in-frame clones only, with some absent. The sample holds 83,000 or so clones, almost 85% seen once. Sequenced material: peripheral blood. All receptors come from a human donor in a cohort sampled during active COVID-19. Both conserved end residues are part of each CDR3. D genes are given only for firm matches. Some rows mark clone size as missing; the rest say once, few, many or name a class of expanded clone.

TRBJ1-1 | - | - | TRBV18 | TGTGCCAGCTCACCACCGCGTGAGGTGAACACTGAAGCTTTCTTT | CASSPPREVNTEAFF
TRBJ2-5 | TRBD2 | - | TRBV19 | TGTGCCAGTAGGCAGGGCGGGGGGGCGCGAGAGACCCAGTACTTC | CASRQGGGARETQYF
TRBJ1-2 | TRBD1 | - | TRBV6-6 | TGTGCCAGCAGAGCCCCGACAGGGGTTCTTGGCTACACCTTC | CASRAPTGVLGYTF
TRBJ2-1 | TRBD1 | - | TRBV7-9 | TGTGCCAGCAGTCACCTCCGGGACAGGGGGCAGGTTGAGCAGTTCTTC | CASSHLRDRGQVEQFF
TRBJ1-6 | TRBD1 | once | TRBV11-2 | TGTGCCAGCAGCCTCGGGACAGGGGGTAATTATAATTCACCCCTCCACTTT | CASSLGTGGNYNSPLHF
TRBJ2-3 | TRBD2 | - | TRBV10-3 | TGTGCCATCAGACGTAGCGGGGGGGCATCTGATACGCAGTATTTT | CAIRRSGGASDTQYF
TRBJ1-5 | TRBD1 | - | TRBV6-5 | TGTGCCAGCAGCCTGACAGGGATCGGTCAGCCCCAGCATTTT | CASSLTGIGQPQHF
TRBJ1-2 | TRBD1 | - | TRBV11-2 | TGTGCCAGCAGCTTAGGGGGACAGTTCGTATATGGCTACACCTTC | CASSLGGQFVYGYTF
TRBJ1-2 | TRBD1 | - | TRBV6-1 | TGTGCCAGCAGTGAAATTGGGACAGGGGGTAACTATGGCTACACCTTC | CASSEIGTGGNYGYTF
TRBJ2-7 | TRBD1 | - | TRBV30 | TGTGCCTGGAGTTCCCGGACAGGGGGCGAGCAGTACTTC | CAWSSRTGGEQYF
TRBJ1-1 | - | few | TRBV18 | TGTGCCAGCTCACCAAGCCAGAACACTGAAGCTTTCTTT | CASSPSQNTEAFF
TRBJ2-1 | TRBD1 | few | TRBV7-3 | TGTGCCAGCAGCAACCGGGACAGGGGTGAGGATGAGCAGTTCTTC | CASSNRDRGEDEQFF
TRBJ2-5 | - | - | TRBV5-1 | TGCGCCAGCAGCCCCGAGAGGTTAGCCTACGAGACCCAGTACTTC | CASSPERLAYETQYF
TRBJ1-2 | - | - | TRBV28 | TGTGCCAGCAGTCCACTCGACAGAACCCTGGCTAACTATGGCTACACCTTC | CASSPLDRTLANYGYTF
TRBJ2-3 | TRBD1 | - | TRBV5-4 | TGTGCCAGCAGCTCCAAACCGGGACAGGGTTCAGATACGCAGTATTTT | CASSSKPGQGSDTQYF
TRBJ1-2 | TRBD1 | - | TRBV28 | TGTGCCAGCAGTATTCGGACAGGTTGGCGCCTAAACTATGGCTACACCTTC | CASSIRTGWRLNYGYTF
TRBJ2-1 | TRBD2 | once | TRBV27 | TGTGCCAGCAGTATAACCGGACTAGCCTTGGAATTCTTC | CASSITGLALEFF
TRBJ1-2 | TRBD1 | - | TRBV29-1 | TGCAGCGTAGGAGGGACAGGGTTTTTTGGCTACACCTTC | CSVGGTGFFGYTF
TRBJ2-6 | - | once | TRBV5-1 | TGCGCCAGCAGCTTGGTTGGCAGCTCTGGGGCCAACGTCCTGACTTTC | CASSLVGSSGANVLTF
TRBJ2-1 | TRBD2 | - | TRBV19 | TGTGCCAGTACCCCTCGGGGGGGGTTGGGCTACAATGAGCAGTTCTTC | CASTPRGGLGYNEQFF
TRBJ1-6 | TRBD1 | - | TRBV2 | TGTGCCAGCAGGGGACAGGAGAATTCACCCCTCCACTTT | CASRGQENSPLHF
TRBJ1-1 | - | - | TRBV6-5 | TGTGCCAGCAGTTCAGGGTTCACTGAAGCTTTCTTT | CASSSGFTEAFF
TRBJ2-7 | - | - | TRBV3-1/TRBV3-2 | TGTGCCAGCAGCCAAAATAGTCAGGGTTCCTACGAGCAGTACTTC | CASSQNSQGSYEQYF
TRBJ2-5 | TRBD2 | once | TRBV7-2 | TGTGCCAGCAGCCTAAGACTAGCGGGGGGGACAGAGACCCAGTACTTC | CASSLRLAGGTETQYF
TRBJ2-1 | TRBD2 | - | TRBV12-5 | TGTGCTAGTGGCCCCGGGACTAGCGGAACCTACAATGAGCAGTTCTTC | CASGPGTSGTYNEQFF
TRBJ2-1 | TRBD2 | - | TRBV28 | TGTGCCAGCCCCCCCTTGGGGGGGGCCTACAATGAGCAGTTCTTC | CASPPLGGAYNEQFF
TRBJ2-5 | TRBD2 | - | TRBV4-2 | TGTGCCAGCAGCCAAGATCTGGCGGGGGGCCGGGAGACCCAGTACTTC | CASSQDLAGGRETQYF
TRBJ2-5 | - | - | TRBV6-5 | TGTGCCAGCGGGAGTGTCTGGGCCCAAGAGACCCAGTACTTC | CASGSVWAQETQYF
TRBJ1-5 | TRBD1 | - | TRBV18 | TGTGCCAGCTCATCGGACAGGGATCAGCCCCAGCATTTT | CASSSDRDQPQHF
TRBJ1-1 | - | - | TRBV5-1 | TGCGCCAGCAGCTTGGTTGTGGGGCTTGAAGCTTTCTTT | CASSLVVGLEAFF
TRBJ2-3 | TRBD2 | - | TRBV11-2 | TGTGCCAGCAGCGTGGTAGCGGGAATGAGCACAGATACGCAGTATTTT | CASSVVAGMSTDTQYF
TRBJ1-5 | - | - | TRBV6-5 | TGTGCCAGCAGCTTAAGGTATGGAGATCAGCCCCAGCATTTT | CASSLRYGDQPQHF
TRBJ1-2 | TRBD1 | - | TRBV3-1/TRBV3-2 | TGTGCCAGCAGCCAGAGGACAGGGAAAGAAGGCTACACCTTC | CASSQRTGKEGYTF